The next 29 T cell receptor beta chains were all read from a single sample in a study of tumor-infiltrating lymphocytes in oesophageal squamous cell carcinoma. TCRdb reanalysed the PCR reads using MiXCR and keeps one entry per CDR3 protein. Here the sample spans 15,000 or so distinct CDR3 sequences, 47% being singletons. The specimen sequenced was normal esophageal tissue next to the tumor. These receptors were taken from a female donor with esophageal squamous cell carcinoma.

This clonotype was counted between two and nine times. CDR3 residues: CATSRDMGSYGYTF. The CDR3, as DNA: TGTGCCACCAGCAGAGATATGGGAAGCTATGGCTACACCTTC. The V call is TRBV15, the J call TRBJ1-2; D gene unclear. V dropped 0 bases and J dropped 4 bases, with 9 bases sitting between them. This CDR3 region has 14 residues. The germline V gene encodes CDR1 LNHNV and CDR2 YYDKDF (reference sequence).

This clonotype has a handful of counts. The CDR3 nucleotides read TGTGCCAGCAGCTTATGGGCGGGAGGGCCCTCCGATGAGCAGTTCTTC. Translated: CASSLWAGGPSDEQFF. The rearrangement joins TRBV7-4 to TRBJ2-5; 9 bases are a match to TRBD2. The J call may be in error: the DNA end matches TRBJ2-1 better. The germline V gene encodes CDR1 SGHVT and CDR2 SQSDAQ. There are 16 residues in the CDR3.

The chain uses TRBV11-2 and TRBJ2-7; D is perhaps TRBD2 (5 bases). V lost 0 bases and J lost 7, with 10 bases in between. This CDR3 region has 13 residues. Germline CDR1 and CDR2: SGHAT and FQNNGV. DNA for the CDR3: TGTGCCAGCAGCTTAGAGGCGGAGGTGGAGCAGTACTTC. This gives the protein CASSLEAEVEQYF.

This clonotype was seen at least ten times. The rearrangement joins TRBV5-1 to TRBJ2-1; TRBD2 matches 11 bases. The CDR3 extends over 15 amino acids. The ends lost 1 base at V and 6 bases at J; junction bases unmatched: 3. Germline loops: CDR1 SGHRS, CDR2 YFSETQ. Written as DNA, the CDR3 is TGCGCCAGCAGCTTGTCTAGCGGGGGGATCAATGAGCAGTTCTTC. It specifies CASSLSSGGINEQFF.

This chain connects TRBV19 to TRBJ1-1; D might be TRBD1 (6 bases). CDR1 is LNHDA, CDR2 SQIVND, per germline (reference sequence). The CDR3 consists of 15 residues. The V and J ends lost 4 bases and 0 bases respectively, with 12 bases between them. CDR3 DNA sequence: TGTGCCAGTAGTAGGGGGGACACCTTGAACACTGAAGCTTTCTTT. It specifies CASSRGDTLNTEAFF. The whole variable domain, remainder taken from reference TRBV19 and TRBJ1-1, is DGGITQSPKYLFRKEGQNVTLSCEQNLNHDAMYWYRQDPGQGLRLIYYSQIVNDFQKGDIAEGYSVSREKKESFPLTVTSAQKNPTAFYLCASSRGDTLNTEAFFGQGTRLTVV.

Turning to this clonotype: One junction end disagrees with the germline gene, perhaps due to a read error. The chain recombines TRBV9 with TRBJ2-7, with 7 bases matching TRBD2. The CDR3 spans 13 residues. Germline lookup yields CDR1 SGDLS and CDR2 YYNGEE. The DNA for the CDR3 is TGTGCCAGCAGCGTAGGACTAGCCTATGAGCAGTACTTC. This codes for CASSVGLAYEQYF.

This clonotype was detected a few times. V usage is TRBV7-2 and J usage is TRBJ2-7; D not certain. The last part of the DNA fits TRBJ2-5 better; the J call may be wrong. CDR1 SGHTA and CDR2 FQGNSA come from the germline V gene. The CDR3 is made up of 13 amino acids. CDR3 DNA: TGTGCCAGCAGCTCAATGCCCCAAGAGACCCAGTACTTC. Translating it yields CASSSMPQETQYF.

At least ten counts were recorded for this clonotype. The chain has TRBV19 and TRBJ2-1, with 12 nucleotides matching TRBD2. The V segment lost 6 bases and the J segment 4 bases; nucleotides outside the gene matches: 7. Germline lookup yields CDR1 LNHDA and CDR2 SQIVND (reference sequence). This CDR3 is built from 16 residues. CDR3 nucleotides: TGTGCCAGTAGGCCTAGCGGGAGGGCCTGGTACAATGAGCAGTTCTTC. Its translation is CASRPSGRAWYNEQFF.

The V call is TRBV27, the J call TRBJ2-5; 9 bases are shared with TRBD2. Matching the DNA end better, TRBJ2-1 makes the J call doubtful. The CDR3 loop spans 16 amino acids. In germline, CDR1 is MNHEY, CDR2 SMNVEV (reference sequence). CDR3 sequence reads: CASSLSGLAPYNEQFF. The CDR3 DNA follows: TGTGCCAGCAGTTTAAGCGGACTAGCGCCCTACAATGAGCAGTTCTTC.

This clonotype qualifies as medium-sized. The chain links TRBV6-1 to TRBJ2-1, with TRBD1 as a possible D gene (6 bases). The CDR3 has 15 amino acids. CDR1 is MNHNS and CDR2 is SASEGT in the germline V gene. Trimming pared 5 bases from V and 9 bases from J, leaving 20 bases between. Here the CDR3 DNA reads TGTGCCAGCAGTTATGACAGGCGAGTAGGAGGTGAGCAGTTCTTC. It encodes CASSYDRRVGGEQFF.

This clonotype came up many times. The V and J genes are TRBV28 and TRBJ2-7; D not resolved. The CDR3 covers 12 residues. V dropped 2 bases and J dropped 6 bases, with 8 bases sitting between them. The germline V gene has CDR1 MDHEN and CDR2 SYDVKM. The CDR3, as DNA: TGTGCCAGCAGTTTAGTTTCCGGCGAGCAGTACTTC. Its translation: CASSLVSGEQYF.

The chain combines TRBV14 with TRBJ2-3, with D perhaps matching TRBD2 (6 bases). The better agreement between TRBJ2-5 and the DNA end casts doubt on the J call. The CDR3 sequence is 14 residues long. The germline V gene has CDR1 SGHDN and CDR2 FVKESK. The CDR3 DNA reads TGTGCCAGCAGCCAAGGGGGACTCCAAGAGACCCAGTACTTC. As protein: CASSQGGLQETQYF.

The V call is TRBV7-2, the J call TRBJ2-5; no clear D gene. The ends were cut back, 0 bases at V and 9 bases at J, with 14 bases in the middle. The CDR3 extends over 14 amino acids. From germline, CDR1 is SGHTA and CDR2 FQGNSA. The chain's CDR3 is CASSLAYATRSQYF. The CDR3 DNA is TGTGCCAGCAGCTTAGCGTATGCTACGAGGTCCCAGTACTTC. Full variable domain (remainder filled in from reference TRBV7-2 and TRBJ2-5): GAGVSQSPSNKVTEKGKDVELRCDPISGHTALYWYRQSLGQGLEFLIYFQGNSAPDKSGLPSDRFSAERTGGSVSTLTIQRTQQEDSAVYLCASSLAYATRSQYFGPGTRLLVL.

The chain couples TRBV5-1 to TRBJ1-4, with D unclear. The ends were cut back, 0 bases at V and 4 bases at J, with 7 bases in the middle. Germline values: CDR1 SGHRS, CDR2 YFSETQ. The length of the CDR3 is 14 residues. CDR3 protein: CASSLDGVNEKLFF. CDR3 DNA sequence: TGCGCCAGCAGCTTGGATGGGGTTAATGAAAAACTGTTTTTT.

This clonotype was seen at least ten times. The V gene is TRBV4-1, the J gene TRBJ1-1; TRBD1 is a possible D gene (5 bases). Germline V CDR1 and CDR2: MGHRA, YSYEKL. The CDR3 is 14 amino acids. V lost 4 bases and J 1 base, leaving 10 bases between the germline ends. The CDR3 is CASSRTTGNTEAFF. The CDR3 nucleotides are TGCGCCAGCAGCCGGACCACAGGGAACACTGAAGCTTTCTTT.

As DNA, the CDR3 is TGTGCCAGCAGCTTAGTACTACCGAACACCGGGGAGCTGTTTTTT. Translation: CASSLVLPNTGELFF. The gene calls are TRBV7-9 and TRBJ2-3; D gene unclear. Near its end, the DNA agrees better with TRBJ2-2, so the J call may be wrong. The CDR3 has 15 amino acids. The V gene's germline CDR1 is SEHNR and CDR2 FQNEAQ (reference sequence).

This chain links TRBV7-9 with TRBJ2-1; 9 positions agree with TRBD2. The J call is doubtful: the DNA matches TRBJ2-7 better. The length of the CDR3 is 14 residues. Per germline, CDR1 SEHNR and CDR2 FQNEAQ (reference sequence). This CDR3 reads CAKSRLAGYNEQYF. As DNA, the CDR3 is TGTGCCAAGTCGAGGCTAGCGGGGTACAATGAGCAGTACTTC.

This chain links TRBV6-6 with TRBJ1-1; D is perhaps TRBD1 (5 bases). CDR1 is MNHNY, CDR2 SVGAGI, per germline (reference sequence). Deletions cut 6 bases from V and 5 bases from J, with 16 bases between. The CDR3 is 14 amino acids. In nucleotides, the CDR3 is TGTGCCAGCAGCGGGACGGCCCATGGGACTGAAGCTTTCTTT. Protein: CASSGTAHGTEAFF.

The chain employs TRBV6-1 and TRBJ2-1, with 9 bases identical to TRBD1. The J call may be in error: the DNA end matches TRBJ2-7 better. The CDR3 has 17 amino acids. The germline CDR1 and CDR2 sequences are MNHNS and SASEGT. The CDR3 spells CASMRGHWTGEIYEQYF. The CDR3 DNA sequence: TGTGCCAGCATGAGGGGACATTGGACAGGGGAAATCTACGAGCAGTACTTC.

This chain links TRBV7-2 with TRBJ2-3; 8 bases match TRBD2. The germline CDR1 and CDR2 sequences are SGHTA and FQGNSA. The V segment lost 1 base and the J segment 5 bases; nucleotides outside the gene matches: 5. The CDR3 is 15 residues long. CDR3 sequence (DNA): TGTGCCAGCAGCTTAGACGGGAGGGGGGTAGATACGCAGTATTTT. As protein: CASSLDGRGVDTQYF.

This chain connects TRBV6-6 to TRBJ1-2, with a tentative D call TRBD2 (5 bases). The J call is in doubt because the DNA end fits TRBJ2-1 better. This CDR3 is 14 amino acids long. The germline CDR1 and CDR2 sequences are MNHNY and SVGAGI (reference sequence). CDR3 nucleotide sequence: TGTGCCAGCAGTTACTCGAGGACTTACAATGAGCAGTTCTTC. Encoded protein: CASSYSRTYNEQFF.

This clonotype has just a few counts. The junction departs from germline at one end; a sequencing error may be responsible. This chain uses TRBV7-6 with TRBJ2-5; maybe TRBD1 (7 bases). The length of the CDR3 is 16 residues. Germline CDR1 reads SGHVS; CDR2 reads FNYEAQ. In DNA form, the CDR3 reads TGTGCTAGCAGCTTAGCAGGGGGGACGGGTCTAGAGACCCAGTACTTC. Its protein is CASSLAGGTGLETQYF.

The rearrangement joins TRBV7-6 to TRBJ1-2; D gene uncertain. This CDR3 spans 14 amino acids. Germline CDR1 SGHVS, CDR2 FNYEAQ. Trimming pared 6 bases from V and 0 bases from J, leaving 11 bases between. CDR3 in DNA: TGTGCCAGCAGAACGAACGGAGCTAACTATGGCTACACCTTC. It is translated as CASRTNGANYGYTF.

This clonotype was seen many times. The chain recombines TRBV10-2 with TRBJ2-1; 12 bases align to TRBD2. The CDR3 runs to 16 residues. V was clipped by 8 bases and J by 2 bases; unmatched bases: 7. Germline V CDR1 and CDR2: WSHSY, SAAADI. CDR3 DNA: TGCGCCAGCTTACGACTAGCGGGAGATACCTACAATGAGCAGTTCTTC. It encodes CASLRLAGDTYNEQFF.

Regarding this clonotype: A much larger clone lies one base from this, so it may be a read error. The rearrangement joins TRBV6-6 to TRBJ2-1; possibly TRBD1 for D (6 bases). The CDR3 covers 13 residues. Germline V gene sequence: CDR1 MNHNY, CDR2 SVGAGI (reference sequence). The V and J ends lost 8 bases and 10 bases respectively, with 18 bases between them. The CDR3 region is CASQGGSFNEQFF. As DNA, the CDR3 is TGTGCCAGCCAAGGGGGAAGCTTCAACGAGCAGTTCTTC.

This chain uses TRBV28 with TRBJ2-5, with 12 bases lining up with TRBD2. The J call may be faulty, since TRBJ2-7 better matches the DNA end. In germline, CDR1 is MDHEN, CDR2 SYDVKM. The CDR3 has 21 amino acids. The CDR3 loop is CASSSPRYPSGTSGFSYEQYF. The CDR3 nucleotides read TGTGCCAGCAGTTCCCCACGTTACCCTTCCGGGACTAGCGGGTTCTCCTACGAGCAGTACTTC.

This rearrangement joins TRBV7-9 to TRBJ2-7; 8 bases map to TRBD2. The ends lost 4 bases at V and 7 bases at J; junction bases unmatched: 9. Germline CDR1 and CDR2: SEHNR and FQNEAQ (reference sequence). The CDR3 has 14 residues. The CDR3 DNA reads TGTGCCAGCAGCTCTATTCCGGGACTAGAAGAGCAGTACTTC. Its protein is CASSSIPGLEEQYF.

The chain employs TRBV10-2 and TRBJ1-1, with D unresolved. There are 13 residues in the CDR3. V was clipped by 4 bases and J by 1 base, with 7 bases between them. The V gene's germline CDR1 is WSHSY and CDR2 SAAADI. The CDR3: CASSGSANTEAFF. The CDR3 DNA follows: TGCGCCAGCAGTGGCTCGGCGAACACTGAAGCTTTCTTT.

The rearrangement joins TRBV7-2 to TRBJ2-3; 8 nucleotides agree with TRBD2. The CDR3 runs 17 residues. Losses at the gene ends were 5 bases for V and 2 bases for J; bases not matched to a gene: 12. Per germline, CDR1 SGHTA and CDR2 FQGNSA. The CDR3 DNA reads TGTGCCAGCAGCAGACGTGGACTAGCAATTTCCACAGATACGCAGTATTTT. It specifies CASSRRGLAISTDTQYF.